This entry concerns a single T cell receptor beta chain. There is no known antigen for this receptor. No much larger clone is present one base from it, and per-base qualities are unavailable. Participants in the prospective study were enrolled through a virtual design, were aged 18 to 89 years, and lived in roughly 25 United States geographic areas. To assign participants to cohorts, the prospective study relied on clinical history that participants themselves reported in a screening survey and a study questionnaire. For ImmuneRACE Cohort 3, a participant was defined as recovered based on two consecutive negative NP/OP PCR tests, clearance by a healthcare professional, or resolution of symptoms. Each participant in the prospective study had whole blood, serum and a nasopharyngeal or oropharyngeal swab collected by mobile phlebotomists. Over an approximately 2-month period, participants in the prospective study had the option of providing additional blood draws and questionnaires. Before DNA extraction, prospective study blood samples were shipped either frozen or at room temperature.

The record originates from a study of blood T cell repertoires in COVID-19 (dated by TCRdb to about 2020). Background for the entire study: The collaborator samples originated in the United States, Italy and Spain and spanned the acute and convalescent phases of COVID-19. The prospective study material was composed of cDNA or gDNA derived from T cells, B-cell-depleted T cells, or PBMCs. Subjects who had been exposed to COVID-19, were actively infected with it, or had recovered from it provided the deeply sampled blood TCRbeta repertoires that made up the dataset. The repertoires were released in a freely available public database meant as a resource for research on the immune response to SARS-CoV-2. The samples were drawn from two sources: the first 160 participants of the ongoing ImmuneRACE study, and 950 to 1,500 subjects contributed by 6 global collaborators. A de-identified subject ID, COVID-19 status, age in years and sex were almost always included in the sample metadata. Where available, HLA class I and class II types were taken from metadata supplied by the sample provider and were not determined by assay-based typing.

The germline V gene yields MNHEY for CDR1 and SVGEGT for CDR2. Inclusive of the bounding cysteine and phenylalanine, the CDR3 is 18 residues long. Only the CDR3 region is kept as DNA, spanning 54 bases read in frame from base 1. Clipping removes 6 bases from V and 2 bases from J, with 13 as the unmatched junction base count. Study-wide conclusions, independent of this receptor: How much clinical and demographic metadata was included differed by source and by participant, and the metadata was provided uncurated.

TCRbeta CDR3 regions were amplified from genomic DNA using the immunoSEQ Assay, a bias-controlled multiplex PCR. Under the source paper's analysis protocol: Within the assay, amplification of reference gene primers was used to estimate how many nucleated cells each sample contained. To quantify the absolute abundance of each unique TCRbeta CDR3 rearrangement, sequence reads were collapsed and filtered. For each sample, productive Simpson clonality was calculated as the square root of Simpson's diversity index over productive rearrangements. TCRdb re-hosts the immuneACCESS table, in-frame sequences only. Its copies lack some clones; in the studies checked, an unresolved V gene accounts for under half of them, and the cause for the rest is not known. That table gives V, J and clone size, and the DNA gave D and trimming. In this sample the table shows a few hundred thousand clones, 85% of which occur a single time. The ten largest clonotypes hold approximately 19% of the sample.

The sequenced sample was PBMCs or T cells enriched from blood (not recorded which). The V and J segments used are TRBV6-2 or TRBV6-3 and TRBJ2-7, with 13 middle bases fitting TRBD2. The TCR was taken from a man aged 40-50 years who had recovered from COVID-19. The nucleotide sequence is given as TGTGCCAGCAGCGCCGGGACTAGCGGGAAGCTAGGAACCTACGAGCAGTACTTC. The encoded protein is CASSAGTSGKLGTYEQYF.